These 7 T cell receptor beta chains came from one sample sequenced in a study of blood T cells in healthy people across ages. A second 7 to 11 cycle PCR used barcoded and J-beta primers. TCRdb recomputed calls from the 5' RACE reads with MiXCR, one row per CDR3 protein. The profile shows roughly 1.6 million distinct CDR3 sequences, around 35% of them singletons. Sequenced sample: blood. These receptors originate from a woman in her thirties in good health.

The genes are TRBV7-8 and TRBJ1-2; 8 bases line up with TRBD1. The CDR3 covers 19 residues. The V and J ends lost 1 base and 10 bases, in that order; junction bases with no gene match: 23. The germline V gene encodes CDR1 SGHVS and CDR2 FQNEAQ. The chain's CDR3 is CASSLVSLGPPGQGSPYTF. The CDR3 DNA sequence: TGTGCCAGCAGCTTAGTTAGTTTGGGACCGCCAGGACAGGGCTCTCCCTACACCTTC.

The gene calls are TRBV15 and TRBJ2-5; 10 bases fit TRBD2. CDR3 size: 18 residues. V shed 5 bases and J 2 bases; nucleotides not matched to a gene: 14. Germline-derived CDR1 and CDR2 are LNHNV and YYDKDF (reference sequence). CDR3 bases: TGTGCCACCAGCTCCCCTAGCGGGGGCGTCACCGCTCAAGAGACCCAGTACTTC. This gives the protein CATSSPSGGVTAQETQYF.

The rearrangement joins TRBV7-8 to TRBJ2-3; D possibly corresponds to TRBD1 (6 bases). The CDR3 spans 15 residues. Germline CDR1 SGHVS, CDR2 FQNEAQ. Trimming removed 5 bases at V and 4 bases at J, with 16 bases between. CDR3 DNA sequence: TGTGCCAGCAGCGTAGGGGGTTTGAAGTCAGATACGCAGTATTTT. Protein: CASSVGGLKSDTQYF. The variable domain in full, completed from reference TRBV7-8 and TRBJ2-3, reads GAGVSQSPRYKVAKRGQDVALRCDPISGHVSLFWYQQALGQGPEFLTYFQNEAQLDKSGLPSDRFFAERPEGSVSTLKIQRTQQEDSAVYLCASSVGGLKSDTQYFGPGTRLTVL.

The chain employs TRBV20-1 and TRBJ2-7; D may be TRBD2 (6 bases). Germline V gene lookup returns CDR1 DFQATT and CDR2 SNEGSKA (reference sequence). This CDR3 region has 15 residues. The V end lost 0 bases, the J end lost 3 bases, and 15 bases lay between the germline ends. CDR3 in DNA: TGCAGTGCTAGAGATTTAGCCGGGAGCTTCTACGAGCAGTACTTC. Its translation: CSARDLAGSFYEQYF.

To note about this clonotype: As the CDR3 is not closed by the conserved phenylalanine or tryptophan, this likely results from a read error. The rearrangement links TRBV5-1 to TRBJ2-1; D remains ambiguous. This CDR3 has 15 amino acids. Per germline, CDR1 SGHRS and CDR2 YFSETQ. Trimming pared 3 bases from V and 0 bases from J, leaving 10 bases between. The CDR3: CASSYTTGSYNEQFL. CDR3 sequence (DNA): TGCGCCAGCAGCTACACTACGGGCTCCTACAATGAGCAGTTCTTA.

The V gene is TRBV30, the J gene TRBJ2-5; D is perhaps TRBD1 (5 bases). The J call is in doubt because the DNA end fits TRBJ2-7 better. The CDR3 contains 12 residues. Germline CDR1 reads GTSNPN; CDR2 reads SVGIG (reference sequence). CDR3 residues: CAWSSQGVEQYF. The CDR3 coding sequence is TGTGCCTGGAGTTCTCAAGGGGTCGAGCAGTACTTC.

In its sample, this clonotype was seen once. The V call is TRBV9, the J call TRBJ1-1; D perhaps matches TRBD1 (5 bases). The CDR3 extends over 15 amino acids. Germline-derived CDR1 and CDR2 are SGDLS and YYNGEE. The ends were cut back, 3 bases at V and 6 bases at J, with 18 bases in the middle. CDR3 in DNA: TGTGCCAGCAGCGGAACCCAGGGAGCTGTGGCTGAAGCTTTCTTT. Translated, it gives CASSGTQGAVAEAFF.